These T cell receptor beta chains were read from a single sample in a study of PD-L1 blockade in urothelial cancer. Some clones are missing from TCRdb's copy, which holds only in-frame ones; the method was immunoSEQ multiplex PCR. This table has 30,000 to 40,000 clones, around 33% appearing once. The source material was tumor tissue, sampled before atezolizumab (anti-PD-L1) treatment. The receptors here all came from a man aged 55 to 70 with urothelial cancer. The CDR3 runs from the conserved cysteine through the conserved F or W. The D gene is left open where the match is weak. A row's size may be missing; if present it is once, few, many or a size class.

TRBV19	-	TRBJ2-3	-	TGTGCCAGTCAGGGCCGGTGGTTGAGCACAGATACGCAGTATTTT	CASQGRWLSTDTQYF
TRBV5-1	-	TRBJ2-2	TRBD1	TGCGCCAGCAGCCCCGACAGGGCGTTCACCGGGGAGCTGTTTTTT	CASSPDRAFTGELFF
TRBV1	few	TRBJ2-3	-	TGCGCCAGCAGCCAAGATAGCACTAGCGGGGGGGCTAGCACAGATACGCAGTATTTT	CASSQDSTSGGASTDTQYF
TRBV28	few	TRBJ2-5	-	TGTGCCAGCAGTCAAGGGGGAGAACAAGAGACCCAGTACTTC	CASSQGGEQETQYF
TRBV18	-	TRBJ2-2	-	TGTGCCAGCTCAGGAACAGGGAACACCGGGGAGCTGTTTTTT	CASSGTGNTGELFF
TRBV6-7	-	TRBJ2-7	-	TGTGCCAGCAGTCTGACGTGGGGACCCTACGAGCAGTACTTC	CASSLTWGPYEQYF
TRBV6-7	-	TRBJ1-2	-	TGTGCCAGCAGTGAAGAACCCAGTACCTTTACTAACTATGGCTACACCTTC	CASSEEPSTFTNYGYTF
TRBV9	few	TRBJ1-6	-	TGTGCAAATCACCCGGACAGCAACTATAATTCACCCCTCCACTTT	CANHPDSNYNSPLHF
TRBV28	-	TRBJ2-7	TRBD2	TGTGCCAGCAGGGCAGCGAAGCTAGCGGGGGCTTACGAGCAGTACTTC	CASRAAKLAGAYEQYF
TRBV15	-	TRBJ2-1	TRBD2	TGTGCCACCAGCAGAGATCATAGCGGGAGTAATGAGCAGTTCTTC	CATSRDHSGSNEQFF
TRBV4-1	-	TRBJ1-4	-	TGCGCCAGCAGCCAAAGAGGGACTAATGAAAAACTGTTTTTT	CASSQRGTNEKLFF
TRBV29-1	-	TRBJ1-1	-	TGCAGCGTTGAGGGGGGGTCGAACACTGAAGCTTTCTTT	CSVEGGSNTEAFF
TRBV4-1	few	TRBJ2-3	-	TGCGCCAGCAGCCAAGACCGGGGGACATATACGCAGTATTTT	CASSQDRGTYTQYF
TRBV2	-	TRBJ1-1	-	TGTGCCAGCAGTGAGGACACGAACACTGAAGCTTTCTTT	CASSEDTNTEAFF
TRBV1	-	TRBJ2-5	-	TGCACCAGCAGCCAAGGATCGGTCTATTATCCGGAGACCCAGTACTTC	CTSSQGSVYYPETQYF
TRBV30	few	TRBJ1-1	TRBD1	TGTGCCTGGAGTGGGATCGGGACAGCAAACACTGAAGCTTTCTTT	CAWSGIGTANTEAFF
TRBV11-3	-	TRBJ1-1	-	TGTGCCAGCAGCTTGGGGGGAGGGTCGGACACTGAAGCTTTCTTT	CASSLGGGSDTEAFF
TRBV19	-	TRBJ1-5	-	TGTGCCAGTAGTATAGTGACGGGGTTTGGCAATCAGCCCCAGCATTTT	CASSIVTGFGNQPQHF
TRBV29-1	few	TRBJ1-5	TRBD1	TGCAGCGTTGCGGGACAGGTTGGGCAGCCCCAGCATTTT	CSVAGQVGQPQHF
TRBV19	once	TRBJ2-6	TRBD1	TGTGCCAGTAGCTTGTTCGGGACAGGGCGCCGTCGGGGGGCCAACGTCCTGACTTTC	CASSLFGTGRRRGANVLTF
TRBV23-1	-	TRBJ2-4	TRBD1	TGCGCCAGCAGTCACCTTGTAAGGACAGGGAGGAACATTCAGTACTTC	CASSHLVRTGRNIQYF
TRBV11-3	-	TRBJ2-2	-	TGTGCCAGCAGCTTAGATCAGGCAGCCGGGGAGCTGTTTTTT	CASSLDQAAGELFF
TRBV7-2	-	TRBJ1-2	-	TGTGCCAGCAGCTTAGCAACTAACTATGGCTACACCTTC	CASSLATNYGYTF
TRBV11-3	few	TRBJ2-3	TRBD2	TGTGCCAGCAGCTTGGCCGTAGCGGGGGGCCTCACAGATACGCAGTATTTT	CASSLAVAGGLTDTQYF
TRBV18	once	TRBJ2-3	TRBD2	TGTGCCAGCTCACCATCTGGCGGGGGGGCCAGCACAGATACGCAGTATTTT	CASSPSGGGASTDTQYF
TRBV29-1	-	TRBJ2-1	-	TGCAGCGTTCTGACTGCGATTGGCCACAATGAGCAGTTCTTC	CSVLTAIGHNEQFF
TRBV2	-	TRBJ2-7	-	TGTGCCAGCAATCTCGGCACGATCTACGAGCAGTACTTC	CASNLGTIYEQYF
TRBV5-1	-	TRBJ2-5	-	TGCGCCAGCAGCTTGAACCTGGGACCCCAAGAGACCCAGTACTTC	CASSLNLGPQETQYF
TRBV30	-	TRBJ1-3	-	TGTGCCTGGGGACAACCCTCTGGAAACACCATATATTTT	CAWGQPSGNTIYF